In its sample, the clone carrying this TCR beta chain was seen a few times. What it binds is unknown. This record comes from a study of T cell responses to AZD1222 COVID-19 vaccine. General study results and limits: The study sampled repertoires only after the peak T cell response.

Using immunoSEQ multiplex PCR, the repertoire was profiled, and TCRdb retains in-frame clones only, with some absent. Among approximately 67,000 clones listed, under 90% were seen once. The sequencing here drew on peripheral blood, taken on day 0 of AZD1222 vaccination. This sequence originates from an adult in good health.

The CDR3 bases are TGCAGTGGGGTCGTTGGTGAAAAACTGTTTTTT. Protein sequence: CSGVVGEKLFF. This chain uses TRBV20-1 with TRBJ1-4; D is uncertain. CDR3 length: 11 residues. The V end lost 7 bases, the J end lost 7 bases, and 10 bases lay between the germline ends. The germline CDR1 and CDR2 sequences are DFQATT and SNEGSKA (reference sequence).